The next 24 T cell receptor beta chains were all read from a single sample in a study of radiation and T cells in renal cell carcinoma. The sample's time point: baseline pretreatment blood. Documented treatment: 15 Gy SBRT to primary tumor, nephrectomy 4 weeks later. Sequenced by immunoSEQ multiplex PCR; TCRdb stores in-frame clones only, minus some. This sample has 95,000 or so clones, with 70% to 90% found just once. This material consisted of blood, taken from a patient whose treatment included radiotherapy and nephrectomy. The receptors come from a man in his forties or fifties with renal cell carcinoma.

This chain joins TRBV2 and TRBJ2-5; a possible D gene is TRBD1 (5 bases). This CDR3 spans 15 amino acids. The V gene lost 2 bases and the J gene lost 1 base, with 11 bases spanning the gap. Germline loops: CDR1 SNHLY, CDR2 FYNNEI. This CDR3 is CASSELPGPQETQYF. The CDR3, as DNA: TGTGCCAGCAGTGAACTTCCAGGGCCCCAAGAGACCCAGTACTTC.

The V call is TRBV4-2, the J call TRBJ2-5; tentative D call: TRBD1 (6 bases). Trimming removed 0 bases from V and 2 bases from J, with 10 bases in between. Looked up from germline, CDR1 is LGHNA and CDR2 is YNFKEQ. This CDR3 is built from 15 residues. CDR3 in amino acids: CASSQETGPQETQYF. The DNA of the CDR3 is TGTGCCAGCAGCCAAGAGACAGGCCCGCAAGAGACCCAGTACTTC.

The sample holds one count of this clone. The chain recombines TRBV6-7 with TRBJ2-2; D may be TRBD1 (6 bases). TRBV6-7 is given ORF status, its function remaining uncertain. V lost 5 bases and J 4 bases, leaving 11 bases between the germline ends. The CDR3 is 14 amino acids. In nucleotides, the CDR3 is TGTGCCAGCAGTCCCCAAGGGGGCACCGGGGAGCTGTTTTTT. As protein: CASSPQGGTGELFF.

The chain is built from TRBV7-2 and TRBJ1-3; D gene uncertain. The V gene lost 5 bases and the J gene lost 0 bases, with 20 bases spanning the gap. The CDR3 sequence is 18 residues long. Germline V gene lookup returns CDR1 SGHTA and CDR2 FQGNSA. CDR3 sequence reads: CASSQGFGYINSGNTIYF. The CDR3 coding sequence is TGTGCCAGCAGCCAAGGTTTCGGATATATCAACTCTGGAAACACCATATATTTT.

The J gene is TRBJ2-7, the V gene TRBV7-9, with D perhaps matching TRBD1 (6 bases). The germline gives CDR1 SEHNR, CDR2 FQNEAQ (reference sequence). This CDR3 has 13 residues. Trimming took off 4 bases at V and 3 bases at J, with 10 bases between the two ends. In DNA, the CDR3 is TGTGCCAGCAGCTCTCTGGACAGCTACGAGCAGTACTTC. This codes for CASSSLDSYEQYF.

The rearrangement joins TRBV9 to TRBJ1-1; the D gene is possibly TRBD1 (6 bases). V was cut by 4 bases and J by 4 bases, with 20 bases left in between. CDR1 and CDR2 (germline): SGDLS, YYNGEE. The length of the CDR3 is 16 residues. The CDR3 DNA reads as TGTGCCAGCAGCCCCCTGGGCAGGGGCGTAGGCACTGAAGCTTTCTTT. Translating gives CASSPLGRGVGTEAFF.

This chain links TRBV7-9 with TRBJ2-5, with 7 positions matching TRBD1. V lost 3 bases and J lost 5; bases outside the gene matches: 12. There are 16 residues in the CDR3. CDR1 and CDR2 from the germline V gene are SEHNR and FQNEAQ (reference sequence). The CDR3 bases are TGTGCCAGCAGCTTCCGAGGGGGCGCTTCCTGGGAGACCCAGTACTTC. It yields the protein CASSFRGGASWETQYF.

This chain uses TRBV14 with TRBJ2-1; 8 bases are shared with TRBD2. The V and J ends lost 1 base and 5 bases, in that order; junction bases with no gene match: 10. The CDR3 length is 17 residues. Germline V CDR1 and CDR2: SGHDN, FVKESK. CDR3 residues: CASSQAVVSGAHNEQFF. CDR3 sequence (DNA): TGTGCCAGCAGCCAAGCAGTCGTTAGCGGGGCCCACAATGAGCAGTTCTTC.

The chain has TRBV5-4 and TRBJ1-3, with D uncertain. Germline CDR1 and CDR2: SGHNT and YYREEE (reference sequence). This CDR3 has 15 amino acids. V gave up 4 bases and J gave up 0 bases, with 11 bases separating them. The CDR3 region has the DNA TGTGCCAGCAGCCTACACGTGGGCTCTGGAAACACCATATATTTT. Translating it yields CASSLHVGSGNTIYF.

The rearrangement uses TRBV5-6 and TRBJ2-2; D possibly matches TRBD1 or TRBD2 (5 bases each). V dropped 0 bases and J dropped 3 bases, with 15 bases sitting between them. Germline-derived CDR1 and CDR2 are SGHDT and YYEEEE. The CDR3 is 17 residues long. DNA of the CDR3: TGTGCCAGCAGCTTGGCCATTAGTGGGGGTTACACCGGGGAGCTGTTTTTT. This sequence encodes CASSLAISGGYTGELFF.

J is TRBJ2-3 and V is TRBV6-5; no definite D call. This CDR3 contains 13 residues. V gave up 7 bases and J gave up 2 bases, with 10 bases separating them. Germline CDR1 MNHEY, CDR2 SVGAGI. Written as DNA, the CDR3 is TGTGCCAGCACGGCTAAACACACAGATACGCAGTATTTT. Translation gives CASTAKHTDTQYF.

V and J are TRBV7-9 and TRBJ2-1; D not certain. V shed 2 bases and J shed 2 bases, with 13 bases lying between them. CDR1 SEHNR and CDR2 FQNEAQ come from the germline V gene (reference sequence). This CDR3 is built from 16 residues. The CDR3 reads CASSLNRAPAYNEQFF. As DNA, the CDR3 is TGTGCCAGCAGCTTAAATCGAGCGCCCGCCTACAATGAGCAGTTCTTC.

This chain uses TRBV12-5 with TRBJ2-2, with D perhaps matching TRBD1 (6 bases). Trimming took 5 bases from V and 0 from J, leaving 10 bases between them. In germline, CDR1 is LGHNT, CDR2 FRNRAP. The CDR3 covers 15 residues. This CDR3 is CASGLDSPNTGELFF. The CDR3 nucleotides read TGTGCTAGTGGTCTGGACAGTCCGAACACCGGGGAGCTGTTTTTT.

This clone was seen more than once but under ten times. This chain uses TRBV28 with TRBJ1-2, with no clear D. V lost 2 bases to trimming and J lost 8 bases, with 12 bases between them. This CDR3 is 13 amino acids long. Germline CDR1 and CDR2: MDHEN and SYDVKM. The CDR3 coding sequence is TGTGCCAGCAGTTTACTCGACGCCAAAGGCTACACCTTC. Protein product: CASSLLDAKGYTF.

The chain links TRBV5-1 to TRBJ2-5; perhaps TRBD1 as D (6 bases). V was pared by 3 bases and J by 5 bases, with 14 bases between. The CDR3 contains 14 residues. Looked up from germline, CDR1 is SGHRS and CDR2 is YFSETQ. The CDR3, as DNA: TGCGCCAGCAGCTCGTCACAGGGCGGCGAGACCCAGTACTTC. This sequence encodes CASSSSQGGETQYF. Based on the CDR3 plus reference TRBV5-1 and TRBJ2-5, the full variable domain is KAGVTQTPRYLIKTRGQQVTLSCSPISGHRSVSWYQQTPGQGLQFLFEYFSETQRNKGNFPGRFSGRQFSNSRSEMNVSTLELGDSALYLCASSSSQGGETQYFGPGTRLLVL.

The V gene is TRBV5-1, the J gene TRBJ1-1; the D is unclear. The CDR3 has 11 amino acids. Trimming removed 0 bases from V and 7 bases from J, with 4 bases in between. Germline V lookup: CDR1 SGHRS, CDR2 YFSETQ. The CDR3 DNA sequence: TGCGCCAGCAGCTTGGAGGGTGAAGCTTTCTTT. Translation gives CASSLEGEAFF. The entire variable domain, with the rest obtained from reference TRBV5-1 and TRBJ1-1, is as follows: KAGVTQTPRYLIKTRGQQVTLSCSPISGHRSVSWYQQTPGQGLQFLFEYFSETQRNKGNFPGRFSGRQFSNSRSEMNVSTLELGDSALYLCASSLEGEAFFGQGTRLTVV.

The chain joins TRBV7-2 to TRBJ2-5; the D gene is possibly TRBD2 (5 bases). CDR3 size: 15 residues. Deletions cut 3 bases from V and 5 bases from J, with 16 bases between. Germline CDR1 SGHTA, CDR2 FQGNSA. The CDR3 region is CASSFNKGSGETQYF. The CDR3 nucleotides are TGTGCCAGCAGCTTTAACAAAGGGTCGGGGGAGACCCAGTACTTC.

This clone has only one observation. This rearrangement joins TRBV7-3 to TRBJ2-3; D remains unclear. Between the trimmed V and J ends, which lost 3 bases and 5 bases, there was a span of 12 bases. The CDR3 is made up of 14 amino acids. The germline CDR1 and CDR2 sequences are SGHTA and FQGTGA. The chain's CDR3 is CASSFGLGGDTQYF. DNA for the CDR3: TGTGCCAGCAGCTTCGGGCTAGGTGGAGATACGCAGTATTTT. The full variable domain, with the rest looked up from reference TRBV7-3 and TRBJ2-3, is GAGVSQTPSNKVTEKGKYVELRCDPISGHTALYWYRQSLGQGPEFLIYFQGTGAADDSGLPNDRFFAVRPEGSVSTLKIQRTERGDSAVYLCASSFGLGGDTQYFGPGTRLTVL.

The chain is built from TRBV2 and TRBJ2-1; D may be TRBD2 (6 bases). CDR3 length: 15 residues. With 8 bases removed from V and 0 bases from J, the gap between germline ends came to 14 bases. Germline V gives CDR1 SNHLY, CDR2 FYNNEI. CDR3 nucleotides: TGTGCCAGCGGGGGACTCGACTTCTCCTACAATGAGCAGTTCTTC. It specifies CASGGLDFSYNEQFF.

This clone was seen only once. The V and J genes are TRBV2 and TRBJ1-2; D not certain. Trimming took off 4 bases at V and 12 bases at J, with 9 bases between the two ends. Germline CDR1 SNHLY, CDR2 FYNNEI. This CDR3 has 10 residues. The DNA for the CDR3 is TGTGCCAGCAGTGGTAATGCTGACACCTTC. It codes for CASSGNADTF.

J is TRBJ2-1 and V is TRBV7-2, with TRBD2 matching over 7 bases. The CDR3 extends over 16 amino acids. Germline values: CDR1 SGHTA, CDR2 FQGNSA. Trimming at V came to 4 bases and at J to 4 bases, leaving 10 bases not matched to a gene. CDR3 nucleotide sequence: TGTGCCAGCAGCTCCTTGGCGGGGGATTATTACAATGAGCAGTTCTTC. Translating gives CASSSLAGDYYNEQFF.

This sequence joins TRBV5-1 and TRBJ2-1, with 8 bases lining up with TRBD1. Germline CDR1 SGHRS, CDR2 YFSETQ. After removal of 0 bases from V and 8 bases from J, the junction contained 1 base not matched to a gene. The CDR3 has 13 amino acids. DNA for the CDR3: TGCGCCAGCAGCTTGGTACAGGGGGATGAGCAGTTCTTC. Its protein product is CASSLVQGDEQFF.

V usage is TRBV6-1 and J usage is TRBJ2-1; 8 bases agree with TRBD2. V dropped 4 bases and J dropped 6; count of bases not matched to a gene: 8. The germline gives CDR1 MNHNS, CDR2 SASEGT. This CDR3 has 15 residues. Written as DNA, the CDR3 is TGTGCCAGCAGTGGTGTGGCGGGAGGAATCAATGAGCAGTTCTTC. Translation gives CASSGVAGGINEQFF.

The gene calls are TRBV7-2 and TRBJ2-4, with TRBD2 matching 7 bases. The CDR3 sequence is 14 residues long. Trimming took 0 bases from V and 9 from J; bases not matched to a gene: 5. In germline, CDR1 is SGHTA, CDR2 FQGNSA. The CDR3 spells CASSLALSGAIQYF. CDR3 nucleotide sequence: TGTGCCAGCAGCTTAGCGCTAAGCGGGGCCATTCAGTACTTC.